The rows below give T cell receptor beta chains drawn from one sample of a study of cytomegalovirus exposure and HLA in healthy donors. The method was immunoSEQ multiplex PCR; TCRdb's version includes in-frame clones alone and lacks a portion of them. In the table there are 95,000 to 150,000 clones, about 81% of which are singletons. The sequenced sample consisted of PBMCs. The receptors here all came from a man between 35 and 55 years old in good health and CMV-seronegative. Both conserved end residues are part of each CDR3. Fields, in order: V gene, D gene, clone size, J gene, CDR3 DNA, CDR3 protein. The D gene is left open where the match is weak. Part of the rows lack a size; the others show once, few, many or a class for expanded clones.

>TRBV19|-|-|TRBJ1-6
TGTGCCAGTAGTTTCGGGGACAAAGGATCACCCCTCCACTTT
CASSFGDKGSPLHF
>TRBV28|TRBD2|once|TRBJ2-7
TGTGCCAGCAGACGTCCGGGACTAGCGGGAGGAGAGCAGTACTTC
CASRRPGLAGGEQYF
>TRBV5-1|TRBD2|-|TRBJ2-2
TGCGCCAGCAGCCCCAGGACTAGCGGGAGCGCGAACACCGGGGAGCTGTTTTTT
CASSPRTSGSANTGELFF
>TRBV2|TRBD2|-|TRBJ2-1
TGTGCCAGCAGTCCCGGGACTACGACCCCATATGAGCAGTTCTTC
CASSPGTTTPYEQFF
>TRBV30|-|-|TRBJ1-1
TGTGCCTGGAGTGTGGCAGGGCGGAACACTGAAGCTTTCTTT
CAWSVAGRNTEAFF
>TRBV28|-|-|TRBJ2-3
TGTGCCAGCAGTTTATTGTCGCAGGGCGAAGATACGCAGTATTTT
CASSLLSQGEDTQYF
>TRBV15|TRBD1|-|TRBJ2-6
TGTGCCACCAGTAGAGGACAGGGTACTGCTTCTGGGGCCAACGTCCTGACTTTC
CATSRGQGTASGANVLTF
>TRBV28|-|-|TRBJ2-5
TGTGCCAGCAGTTTGAGAGAGACCCAGTACTTC
CASSLRETQYF
>TRBV2|-|-|TRBJ1-2
TGTGCCAGCAGCCAGGGTCGGGGGGACGGCTACACCTTC
CASSQGRGDGYTF
>TRBV5-4|-|-|TRBJ1-2
TGTGCCAGCAGCTCCCCAGGATCTCGTGGCTACACCTTC
CASSSPGSRGYTF
>TRBV11-2|-|-|TRBJ2-3
TGTGCCAGCAGCCAGAGGGCGGGCACAGATACGCAGTATTTT
CASSQRAGTDTQYF
>TRBV5-1|TRBD1|-|TRBJ2-1
TGCGCCAGCAGCCTCGGGACAGGCCGCTCCTACAATGAGCAGTTCTTC
CASSLGTGRSYNEQFF
>TRBV7-2|-|-|TRBJ1-1
TGTGCCAGCAGATCGACAAGAATCCAAGCTTTCTTT
CASRSTRIQAFF
>TRBV6-4|-|-|TRBJ1-1
TGTGCCAGCAGTATTGAGACTGGCACTGAAGCTTTCTTT
CASSIETGTEAFF
>TRBV19|TRBD2|-|TRBJ2-5
TGTGCCAGTAGTATACCAGCTCTGGGGGGGGAGACCCAGTACTTC
CASSIPALGGETQYF
>TRBV9|-|few|TRBJ2-1
TGTGCCAGCAGCGTAGGCGGGACTTACTATGACAATGAGCAGTTCTTC
CASSVGGTYYDNEQFF
>TRBV9|TRBD2|-|TRBJ2-3
TGTGCCAGCAGCGTTTTTAGCGGGGGGGCGGGTACGCAGTATTTT
CASSVFSGGAGTQYF
>TRBV6-6|-|-|TRBJ1-6
TGTGCCAGCGTCGTTCGCGAGGGTCTCTCACCCCTCCACTTT
CASVVREGLSPLHF
>TRBV30|-|-|TRBJ1-4
TGTGCCTGGAGGGGTGGAGGAACCAATGAAAAACTGTTTTTT
CAWRGGGTNEKLFF
>TRBV6-5|TRBD2|once|TRBJ2-2
TGTGCCAGCAGTTATTCGACGGGAGGAACCGGGGAGCTGTTTTTT
CASSYSTGGTGELFF
>TRBV7-2|-|once|TRBJ1-6
TGTGCCAGCAGCTTAGCTGCAGGCTTTCGTGATTCACCCCTCCACTTT
CASSLAAGFRDSPLHF
>TRBV5-6|-|-|TRBJ2-1
TGTGCCAGCAGCTTGGGTTTGCGCCTCATGACCTACAATGAGCAGTTCTTC
CASSLGLRLMTYNEQFF
>TRBV2|-|few|TRBJ2-6
TGTGCCAGCAGGATGACAGTCTCTGGGGCCAACGGCCTGACTTTC
CASRMTVSGANGLTF
>TRBV19|TRBD1|once|TRBJ2-7
TGTGCCAGTAGTACAACAGGGGTCCCCACCTACGAGCAGTACTTC
CASSTTGVPTYEQYF
>TRBV7-9|-|-|TRBJ2-1
TGTGCCAGCAGCTTAGGGCGACTATACGATAATGAGCAGTTCTTC
CASSLGRLYDNEQFF
>TRBV27|-|-|TRBJ1-1
TGTGCCAGCAAACCGGGACAACAGAACACTGAAGCTTTCTTT
CASKPGQQNTEAFF
>TRBV23-1|TRBD2|-|TRBJ2-7
TGCGCCAGCAGGGGAGCTAGCGGGAGACACGAGCAGTACTTC
CASRGASGRHEQYF
>TRBV7-9|-|-|TRBJ2-1
TGTGCCAGCAGCTTAAGGCGGGACGCCTACAATGAGCAGTTCTTC
CASSLRRDAYNEQFF
>TRBV5-1|TRBD1|once|TRBJ1-1
TGCGCCAGCAGCTACTCCGGGACAGCGAACACTGAAGCTTTCTTT
CASSYSGTANTEAFF
>TRBV6-5|TRBD1|few|TRBJ2-7
TGTGCCAGCAGTTCCGGGACAGGGAGCTACGAGCAGTACTTC
CASSSGTGSYEQYF
>TRBV27|-|-|TRBJ1-1
TGTGCCAGCAGTTTATCTGTGGTAGGGGGAAACACTGAAGCTTTCTTT
CASSLSVVGGNTEAFF
>TRBV30|-|few|TRBJ1-5
TGTGCCTGGAGAGGGCAGGGAGGTCAGCCCCAGCATTTT
CAWRGQGGQPQHF
>TRBV5-1|-|-|TRBJ2-3
TGCGCCAGCAGCTTCGCAGGGGGCACAGATACGCAGTATTTT
CASSFAGGTDTQYF
>TRBV5-1|TRBD1|-|TRBJ1-5
TGCGCCAGCAGCTTGGGGTCAGGGGGTCATCAGCCCCAGCATTTT
CASSLGSGGHQPQHF
>TRBV28|-|-|TRBJ1-1
TGTGCCAGCGGGTCAGGGGCCTTGAACACTGAAGCTTTCTTT
CASGSGALNTEAFF
>TRBV5-6|-|few|TRBJ1-5
TGTGCCAGCAGCTTGTTTACCCAAGAGGGAAATCAGCCCCAGCATTTT
CASSLFTQEGNQPQHF
>TRBV30|TRBD1|-|TRBJ2-1
TGTGCCTGGGTCCCGGGACAGTCCTACAATGAGCAGTTCTTC
CAWVPGQSYNEQFF
>TRBV10-3|TRBD2|-|TRBJ2-2
TGTGCCATCAGTCTAGCGGCGAACACCGGGGAGCTGTTTTTT
CAISLAANTGELFF
>TRBV27|-|-|TRBJ1-6
TGTGCCAGCAGTTTCCTGGGGCGAGATAATTCACCCCTCCACTTT
CASSFLGRDNSPLHF
>TRBV30|-|few|TRBJ1-2
TGTGCCTGGAGTCACGACACGGCCAACTATGGCTACACCTTC
CAWSHDTANYGYTF
>TRBV7-2|-|-|TRBJ2-7
TGTGCCAGCAGCGGGGGACTCTCCTACGAGCAGTACTTC
CASSGGLSYEQYF
>TRBV18|-|few|TRBJ2-1
TGTGCCAGCTCAGTCGGCTCCCCGGGATTCAGAGACAATGAGCAGTTCTTC
CASSVGSPGFRDNEQFF
>TRBV30|TRBD1|-|TRBJ1-5
TGTGCCTGGAAAAAGGGACAGGGAATGGAGCCCCAGCATTTT
CAWKKGQGMEPQHF
>TRBV6-6|TRBD1|-|TRBJ1-4
TGTGCCAGCGGGTCGACAGGGGGGATTAATGAAAAACTGTTTTTT
CASGSTGGINEKLFF
>TRBV6-1|-|-|TRBJ1-6
TGTGCCAGCAGTGGGGTGCAGGGGAGTTTAGATAATTCACCCCTCCACTTT
CASSGVQGSLDNSPLHF
>TRBV10-2|TRBD1|-|TRBJ1-3
TGCGCCAGCAGCCGTGAAGGACAGGGAGTCTCTGGAAACACCATATATTTT
CASSREGQGVSGNTIYF
>TRBV2|TRBD2|once|TRBJ2-7
TGTGCCAGCAGTGACATAGCGGGGGGGAACGAGCAGTACTTC
CASSDIAGGNEQYF
>TRBV6-1|TRBD1|-|TRBJ2-7
TGTGCCAGCAGTGATCGGACAGGGGCCCCCTACGAGCAGTACTTC
CASSDRTGAPYEQYF
>TRBV6-5|-|-|TRBJ1-2
TGTGCCAGCATAACCGACGGACAATCCTATGGCTACACCTTC
CASITDGQSYGYTF
>TRBV11-2|-|once|TRBJ2-1
TGTGCCAGCAGCCTAAGAGCGGAGCAGTTCTTC
CASSLRAEQFF